The clone carrying this T cell receptor (beta chain) was detected only once. Its antigen is still unknown. Within the sample, other DNA sequences also encode this same CDR3. Germline V lookup: CDR1 SNHLY, CDR2 FYNNEI. The CDR3 is made up of 13 amino acids. V was trimmed by 7 bases and J by 3 bases, leaving 10 bases between them. The data were taken from a study of cytomegalovirus exposure and HLA in healthy donors. General study results and limits: Most TCR beta V segments were productive about 90% or about 30% of the time in an earlier analysis. One cluster of highly shared sequence variants probably arose as a sequencing artifact.

This PCR relied on a set of 60 Vbeta primers and 13 Jbeta primers. Libraries were prepared by immunoSEQ multiplex PCR; TCRdb keeps only in-frame clonotypes and omits some of them. The sample carries over 80,000 clones, roughly four fifths recorded once. The material sequenced was PBMCs. This sequence was found in a man aged 25-45 years in good health and CMV-seropositive. The chain couples TRBV2 to TRBJ1-5; D may be TRBD1 (5 bases). The CDR3 bases are TGTGCCAGCAACAGACAGCTCAATCAGCCCCAGCATTTT. It is translated as CASNRQLNQPQHF.